This section outlines one T cell receptor beta chain sequence together with its context. Assay used: immunoSEQ multiplex PCR; TCRdb lists only in-frame clones, some missing. The table has nearly 70,000 clones, about 91% seen once. This sample stems from a study of T cell changes during pregnancy in multiple sclerosis. This TCR was sampled from a female donor in good health, enrolled as a control in a pregnancy study. Material: peripheral blood, obtained in the second trimester of pregnancy.

DNA of the CDR3: TGTGCCTGGAGTGTGCGAGGACAGGGCTACGAGCAGTACTTC. It yields the protein CAWSVRGQGYEQYF. J is TRBJ2-7 and V is TRBV30; 8 positions agree with TRBD1. This CDR3 comprises 14 residues. Trimming cost V 0 bases and J 3 bases; bases outside gene matches: 4. Germline CDR1 and CDR2: GTSNPN and SVGIG (reference sequence).